This entry is about one T cell receptor beta chain. CDR1 and CDR2 from the germline V gene are LNHDA and SQIVND (reference sequence). V lost 3 bases and J lost 2, with 8 bases in between. The CDR3 length is 14 residues. This entry is derived from a study of blood T cell repertoires in COVID-19. Sequenced by immunoSEQ multiplex PCR; TCRdb stores in-frame clones only, minus some. The sample holds about 120,000 clones; roughly 88% are singletons and the top ten take approximately 1%. The chain couples TRBV19 to TRBJ1-5; no clear D. Sequenced sample: peripheral blood. This clonotype was obtained from a woman older than 75 with acute or convalescent COVID-19. Here the CDR3 DNA reads TGTGCCAGTAGTATGGCCCCTGGCAATCAGCCCCAGCATTTT. Translating gives CASSMAPGNQPQHF.